This record looks at one TCR beta chain sequence and its context. Its antigen is as yet unknown. The assay was carried out at the deep level. It was about 180 ng DNA, 31,000 or so T cell genomes, that sorted-subset replicate PCRs used. Per the original methods: Sequence data from immunoSEQ were junction-only and lacked quality scores; consequently, filtering differed. Sequencing used immunoSEQ multiplex PCR; TCRdb keeps in-frame clones, though not all of them. Clone size and V and J calls were adopted from that table, with D and trimming inferred from the DNA. Of some 1.5 million clones in the sample, under 99% are singletons; the top ten hold around 0.45%. Germline CDR1 MDHEN, CDR2 SYDVKM. This CDR3 region has 15 residues. The source of the sample is a study of shared clonotypes between healthy human individuals. Study-wide results and caveats: Naive subsets, compared against memory subsets, generally had larger estimated richness values.

This chain connects TRBV28 to TRBJ1-5, with a weak D call TRBD1 (5 bases). Sample: naive CD4+ T cells sorted from blood. The subset is: CD45RA+ positively selected. The receptor was derived from a man aged 25 to 40 in good health. CDR3 sequence reads: CPPFGGNYSNQPQHF. The CDR3 DNA is TGTCCTCCGTTTGGGGGAAATTATAGCAATCAGCCCCAGCATTTT.